The entry that follows covers one TCR beta chain sequence. Method: immunoSEQ multiplex PCR; TCRdb's copy keeps in-frame clones and lacks some. The data contain nearly 90,000 clones, 95% of them seen just once; the ten biggest clones take up under 0.35%. The data stem from a study of technical replicates of blood from a handful of donors. The clonotype was recovered from a human donor in good health. Sequencing input: T cells isolated from PBMCs.

This chain's CDR3 is CASSSPHGVPYEQYF. DNA for the CDR3: TGTGCCAGTAGTTCCCCGCACGGAGTGCCCTACGAGCAGTACTTC. V and J are TRBV19 and TRBJ2-7, with no clear D. Looked up from germline, CDR1 is LNHDA and CDR2 is SQIVND (reference sequence). V dropped 5 bases and J dropped 2 bases, with 16 bases sitting between them. The CDR3 has 15 residues.